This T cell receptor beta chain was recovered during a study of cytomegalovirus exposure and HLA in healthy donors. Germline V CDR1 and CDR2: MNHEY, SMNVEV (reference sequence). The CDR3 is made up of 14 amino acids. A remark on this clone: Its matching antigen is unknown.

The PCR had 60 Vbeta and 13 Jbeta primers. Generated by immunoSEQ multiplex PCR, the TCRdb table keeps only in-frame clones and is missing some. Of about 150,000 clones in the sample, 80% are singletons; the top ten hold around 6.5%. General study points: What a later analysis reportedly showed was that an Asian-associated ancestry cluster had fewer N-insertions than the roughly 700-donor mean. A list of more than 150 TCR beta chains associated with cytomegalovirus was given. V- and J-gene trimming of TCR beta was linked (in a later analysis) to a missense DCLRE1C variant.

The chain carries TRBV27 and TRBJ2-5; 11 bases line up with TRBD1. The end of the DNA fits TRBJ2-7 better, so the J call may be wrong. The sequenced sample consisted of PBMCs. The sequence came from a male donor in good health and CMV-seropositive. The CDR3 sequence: CASSPGTGGYEQYF. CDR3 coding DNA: TGTGCCAGCAGCCCCGGGACAGGGGGCTACGAGCAGTACTTC.